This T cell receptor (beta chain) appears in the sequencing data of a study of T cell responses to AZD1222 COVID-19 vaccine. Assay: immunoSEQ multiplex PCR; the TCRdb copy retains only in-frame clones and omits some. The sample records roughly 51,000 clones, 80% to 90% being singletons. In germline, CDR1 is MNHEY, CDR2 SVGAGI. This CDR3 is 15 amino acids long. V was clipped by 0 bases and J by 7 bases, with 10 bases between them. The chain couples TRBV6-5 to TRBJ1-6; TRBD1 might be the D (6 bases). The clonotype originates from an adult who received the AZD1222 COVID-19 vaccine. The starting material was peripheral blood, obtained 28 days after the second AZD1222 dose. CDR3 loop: CASSYSGRGNSPLHF. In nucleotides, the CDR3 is TGTGCCAGCAGTTACTCGGGTAGGGGGAATTCACCCCTCCACTTT.